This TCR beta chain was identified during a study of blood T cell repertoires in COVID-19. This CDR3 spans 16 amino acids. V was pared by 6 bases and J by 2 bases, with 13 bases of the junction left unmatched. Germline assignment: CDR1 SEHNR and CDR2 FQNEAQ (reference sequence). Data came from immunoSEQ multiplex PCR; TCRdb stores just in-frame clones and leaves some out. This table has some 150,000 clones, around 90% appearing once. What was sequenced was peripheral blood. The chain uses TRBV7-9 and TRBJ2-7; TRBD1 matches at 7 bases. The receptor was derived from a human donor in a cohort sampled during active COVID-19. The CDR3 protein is CASSSPTGTATYEQYF. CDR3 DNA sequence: TGTGCCAGCAGTTCACCGACCGGGACAGCCACCTACGAGCAGTACTTC. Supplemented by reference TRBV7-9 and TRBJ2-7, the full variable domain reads DTGVSQNPRHKITKRGQNVTFRCDPISEHNRLYWYRQTLGQGPEFLTYFQNEAQLEKSRLLSDRFSAERPKGSFSTLEIQRTEQGDSAMYLCASSSPTGTATYEQYFGPGTRLTVT.